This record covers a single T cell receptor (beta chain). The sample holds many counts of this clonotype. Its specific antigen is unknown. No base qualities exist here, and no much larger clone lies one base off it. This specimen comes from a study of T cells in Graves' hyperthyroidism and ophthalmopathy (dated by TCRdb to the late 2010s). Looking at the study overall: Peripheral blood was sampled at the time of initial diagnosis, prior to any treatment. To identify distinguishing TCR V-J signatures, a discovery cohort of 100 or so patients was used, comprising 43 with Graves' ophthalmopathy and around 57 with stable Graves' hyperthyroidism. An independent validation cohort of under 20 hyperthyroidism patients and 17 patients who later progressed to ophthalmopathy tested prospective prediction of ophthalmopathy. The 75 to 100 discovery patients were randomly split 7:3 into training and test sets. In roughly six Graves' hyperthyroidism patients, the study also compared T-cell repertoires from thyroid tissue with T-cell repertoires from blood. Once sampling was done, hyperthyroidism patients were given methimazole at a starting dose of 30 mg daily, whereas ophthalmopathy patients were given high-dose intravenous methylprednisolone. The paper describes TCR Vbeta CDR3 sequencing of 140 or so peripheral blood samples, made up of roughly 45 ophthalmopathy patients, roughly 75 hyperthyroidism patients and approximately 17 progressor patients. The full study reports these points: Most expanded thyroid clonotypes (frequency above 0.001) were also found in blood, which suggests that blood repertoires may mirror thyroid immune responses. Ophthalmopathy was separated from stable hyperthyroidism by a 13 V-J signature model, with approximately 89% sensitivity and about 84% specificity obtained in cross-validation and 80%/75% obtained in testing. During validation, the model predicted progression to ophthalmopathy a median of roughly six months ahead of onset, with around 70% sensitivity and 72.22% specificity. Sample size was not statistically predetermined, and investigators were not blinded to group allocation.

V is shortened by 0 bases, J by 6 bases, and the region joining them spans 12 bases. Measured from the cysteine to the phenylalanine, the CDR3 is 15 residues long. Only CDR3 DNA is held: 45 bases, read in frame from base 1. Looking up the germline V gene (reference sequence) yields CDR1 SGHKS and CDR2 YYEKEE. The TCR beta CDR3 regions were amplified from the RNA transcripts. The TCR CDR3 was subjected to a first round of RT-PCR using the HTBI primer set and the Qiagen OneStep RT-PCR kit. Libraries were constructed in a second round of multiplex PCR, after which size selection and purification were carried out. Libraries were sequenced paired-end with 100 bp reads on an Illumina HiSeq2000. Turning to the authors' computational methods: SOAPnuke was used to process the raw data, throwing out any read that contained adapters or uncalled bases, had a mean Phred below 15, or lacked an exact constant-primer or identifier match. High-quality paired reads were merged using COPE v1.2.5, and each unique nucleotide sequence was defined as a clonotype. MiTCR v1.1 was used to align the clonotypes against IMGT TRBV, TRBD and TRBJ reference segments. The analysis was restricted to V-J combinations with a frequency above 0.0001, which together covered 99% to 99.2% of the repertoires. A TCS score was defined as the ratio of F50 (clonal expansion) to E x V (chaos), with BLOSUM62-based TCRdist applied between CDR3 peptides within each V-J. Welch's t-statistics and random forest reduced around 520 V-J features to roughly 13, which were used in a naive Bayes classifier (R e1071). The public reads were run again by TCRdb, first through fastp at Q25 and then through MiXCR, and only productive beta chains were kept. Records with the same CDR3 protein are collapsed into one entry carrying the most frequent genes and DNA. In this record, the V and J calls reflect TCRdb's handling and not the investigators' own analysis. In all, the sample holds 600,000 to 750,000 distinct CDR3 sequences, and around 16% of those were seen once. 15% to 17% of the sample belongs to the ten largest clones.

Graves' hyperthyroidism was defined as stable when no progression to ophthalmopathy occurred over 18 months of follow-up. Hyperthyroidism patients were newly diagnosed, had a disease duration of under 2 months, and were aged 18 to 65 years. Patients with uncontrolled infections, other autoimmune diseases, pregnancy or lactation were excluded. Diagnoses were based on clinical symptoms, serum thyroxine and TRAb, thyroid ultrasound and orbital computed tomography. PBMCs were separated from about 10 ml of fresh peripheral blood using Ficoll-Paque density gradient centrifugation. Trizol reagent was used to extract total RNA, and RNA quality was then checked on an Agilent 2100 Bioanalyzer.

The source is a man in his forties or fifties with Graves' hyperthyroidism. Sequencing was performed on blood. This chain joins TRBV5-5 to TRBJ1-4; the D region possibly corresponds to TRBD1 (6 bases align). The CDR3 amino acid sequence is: CASSLAGGVDEKLFF. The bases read TGTGCCAGCAGCTTGGCGGGGGGCGTGGATGAAAAACTGTTTTTT.